This T cell receptor (beta chain) was captured in a study of PD-1 blockade in classical Hodgkin lymphoma. The data were produced by immunoSEQ multiplex PCR, yet TCRdb's version contains in-frame clones alone and is incomplete. The sample consists of 20,000 to 30,000 clones, more than 65% of them appearing once. Autologous stem cell transplantation was followed by relapse in every patient, and brentuximab vedotin exposure varied. This CDR3 spans 14 amino acids. Germline CDR1 is SGDLS and CDR2 is YYNGEE. V lost 3 bases, J lost 3 bases, and 4 bases stayed unmatched. The starting material was peripheral blood mononuclear cells (PBMCs), obtained at baseline. The sequence derives from a human donor with classical Hodgkin lymphoma. V and J are TRBV9 and TRBJ1-2; 8 nucleotides line up with TRBD1. DNA of the CDR3: TGTGCCAGCAGCGACAGGGGGGGGGACTATGGCTACACCTTC. Residues: CASSDRGGDYGYTF.